This T cell receptor (beta chain) appears in the sequencing data of a study of OX40 agonist ivuxolimab in advanced cancers. Study background: The mean age was approximately 56 years, ranging from 23 to 79, with 82.7% of participants male.

The V gene lost 3 bases and the J gene lost 7 bases, with 14 bases spanning the gap. The CDR3 runs to 15 residues. Germline V gene sequence: CDR1 SGHDT, CDR2 YYEEEE. The assay was immunoSEQ multiplex PCR, and TCRdb's table has in-frame clones only and misses some. The data show about 73,000 clones, with around 90% seen just once and about 10% held by the top ten. Sequences were derived from CD4+ or CD8+ T cells sorted from blood, sampled in a trial of the OX40 agonist ivuxolimab. The chain joins TRBV5-6 to TRBJ1-6; tentatively, D is TRBD1 (5 bases). The sequence was collected from an adult with an advanced solid tumor such as melanoma, head and neck, liver or kidney cancer. The chain's CDR3 is CASSWGGAVNSPLHF. CDR3 nucleotide sequence: TGTGCCAGCAGCTGGGGAGGGGCAGTCAATTCACCCCTCCACTTT.